Listed below are T cell receptor beta chains from one sample, sequenced in a study of long-term antiretroviral therapy in people with HIV. Generated by immunoSEQ multiplex PCR, the TCRdb table keeps only in-frame clones and is missing some. The data hold over 40,000 clones, with approximately 94% observed a single time. Sequences were derived from unsorted PBMCs, sampled around 9.2 years after starting antiretroviral therapy. All receptors come from a man younger than 40 with HIV. The CDR3 runs from the conserved cysteine through the conserved F or W. A D gene is named only where the DNA matches it firmly. Clone size is given for some rows only: seen once, a few or many times, or a class if the clone is expanded.

.,TRBJ1-1,TRBV19,once,TGTGCCAGTAGTGTACAGGGTCGGGGTACTGAAGCTTTCTTT,CASSVQGRGTEAFF
.,TRBJ1-2,TRBV15,once,TGTGCCACCAGCAGAGGGGGACCGCCGTGGGGCTACACCTTC,CATSRGGPPWGYTF
TRBD1,TRBJ1-4,TRBV6-6,.,TGTGCCAGCAGGACTCCACCGGGACAGGGAGAGGAAAAACTGTTTTTT,CASRTPPGQGEEKLFF
TRBD1,TRBJ2-5,TRBV28,.,TGTGCCAGCAGTTTACGGACAGGGTACGATAAGACCCAGTACTTC,CASSLRTGYDKTQYF
.,TRBJ1-1,TRBV27,few,TGTGCCAGCAGTTTGGGGACCAGGATCACTGAAGCTTTCTTT,CASSLGTRITEAFF
.,TRBJ1-2,TRBV18,.,TGTGCCAGCTCACCACCGCAGGGGCGAAACTATGGCTACACCTTC,CASSPPQGRNYGYTF
TRBD1,TRBJ1-5,TRBV19,.,TGTGCCAGTGGGGACAGGGGACTCAATCAGCCCCAGCATTTT,CASGDRGLNQPQHF
TRBD1,TRBJ2-7,TRBV7-6,.,TGTGCCAGCAGCTGGGGGACAGGGTACGAGCAGTACTTC,CASSWGTGYEQYF
.,TRBJ1-3,TRBV5-1,.,TGCGCCAGCAGCTTAAGCGGGGGAGCCCCCCCTGGAAACACCATATATTTT,CASSLSGGAPPGNTIYF
.,TRBJ2-7,TRBV4-1,.,TGCGCCAGCAGCCAAGCTGAGGGCGCCTACGAGCAGTACTTC,CASSQAEGAYEQYF
.,TRBJ1-4,TRBV28,.,TGTGCCAGCAGTTTACCCACAGGGAATAATGAAAAACTGTTTTTT,CASSLPTGNNEKLFF
.,TRBJ2-1,TRBV27,once,TGTGCCAGCAGTTTGGTGAGGAACAATGAGCAGTTCTTC,CASSLVRNNEQFF
.,TRBJ2-7,TRBV28,.,TGTGCCAGCAGTTTCTCCCCGGACAGCTACGAGCAGTACTTC,CASSFSPDSYEQYF
TRBD1,TRBJ2-2,TRBV19,.,TGTGCCAGTAGTATAGAAACAGGGGGCACCGGGGAGCTGTTTTTT,CASSIETGGTGELFF
TRBD1,TRBJ2-2,TRBV13,.,TGTGCCAGCAGCTTAGGGACAGGGGACACCGGGGAGCTGTTTTTT,CASSLGTGDTGELFF
.,TRBJ1-4,TRBV10-3,.,TGTGCCATCAGTGAGTCTTGGGACCCGACAGTTGCAACTAATGAAAAACTGTTTTTT,CAISESWDPTVATNEKLFF
TRBD2,TRBJ2-5,TRBV7-2,.,TGTGCCAGCAGCTTAGGAGGGAGGGGCGGGCAAGAGACCCAGTACTTC,CASSLGGRGGQETQYF
.,TRBJ2-2,TRBV6-6,.,TGTGCCAGCAGTTGGGACCCCGGGGAGCTGTTTTTT,CASSWDPGELFF
.,TRBJ1-1,TRBV5-1,once,TGCGCCAGCAGCTTGTTCGGGGGCCCCCGCGGAGCTTTCTTT,CASSLFGGPRGAFF
.,TRBJ2-3,TRBV27,.,TGTGCCAGCAGTTTCGGGTCCCGGGCCGGATTGACAGATACGCAGTATTTT,CASSFGSRAGLTDTQYF
.,TRBJ1-5,TRBV29-1,.,TGCAGCGTTGGAGGGAATAGCAATCAGCCCCAGCATTTT,CSVGGNSNQPQHF
.,TRBJ1-3,TRBV2,.,TGTGCCAGCAGTGAAGACAGGTTGAACACCATATATTTT,CASSEDRLNTIYF
.,TRBJ1-5,TRBV9,once,TGTGCCAGCAGTTTCCAGGGTGGCAATCAGCCCCAGCATTTT,CASSFQGGNQPQHF
TRBD2,TRBJ2-1,TRBV19,.,TGTGCCAGTAGTATGGATGAGCCAGCGGGGGACTACAATGAGCAGTTCTTC,CASSMDEPAGDYNEQFF
TRBD1,TRBJ2-2,TRBV2,.,TGTGCCAGCAGGAAGACATCGACAGGGGATTGGGAGCTGTTTTTT,CASRKTSTGDWELFF
TRBD1,TRBJ1-1,TRBV20-1,.,TGCAGTGCTCCCAGGGGGACTGAAGCTTTCTTT,CSAPRGTEAFF
.,TRBJ2-2,TRBV10-1,.,TGCGCCAGCAGTGAGTCCCTCCCCTGGGACGCCGGGGAGCTGTTTTTT,CASSESLPWDAGELFF
.,TRBJ1-5,TRBV27,.,TGTGCCAGCAGTTCATATATGACCCAAGGGCAGCCCCAGCATTTT,CASSSYMTQGQPQHF
TRBD1,TRBJ1-5,TRBV7-9,once,TGTGCCAGCAGCTTAGATGAGTGGACAGGGCATAGCAATCAGCCCCAGCATTTT,CASSLDEWTGHSNQPQHF
.,TRBJ2-5,TRBV5-1,.,TGCGCCAGCAGCTCACAGGGTGGAACACAAGAGACCCAGTACTTC,CASSSQGGTQETQYF
TRBD1,TRBJ1-6,TRBV27,.,TGTGCCAGCAGTTTGACAGGGGATCCACCCCTCCACTTT,CASSLTGDPPLHF
.,TRBJ1-6,TRBV19,once,TGTGCCAGTAGTACTCTACAGGGAATCAATTCACCCCTCCACTTT,CASSTLQGINSPLHF
.,TRBJ2-2,TRBV18,.,TGTGCCAGCTCTCCCAGGGAATCCGGGGAGCTGTTTTTT,CASSPRESGELFF
TRBD1,TRBJ1-2,TRBV5-1,.,TGCGCCAGCAGCTTGGCCGGGACAGGAGATGGCTACACCTTC,CASSLAGTGDGYTF
.,TRBJ2-3,TRBV6-6,.,TGTGCCAGCAGTTACGGACAACTAAGGAGCACAGATACGCAGTATTTT,CASSYGQLRSTDTQYF
TRBD1,TRBJ1-5,TRBV6-1,.,TGTGCCAGCAGTAAAGACAGGGTGACCCTCAATCAGCCCCAGCATTTT,CASSKDRVTLNQPQHF
TRBD2,TRBJ2-3,TRBV7-3,once,TGTGCCAGCAGCTCAGGGACTAGCGGTGATACGCAGTATTTT,CASSSGTSGDTQYF
.,TRBJ1-2,TRBV2,once,TGTGCCTTTGGGGAGTATTGGAATGGCTACACCTTC,CAFGEYWNGYTF
.,TRBJ1-4,TRBV27,.,TGTGCCAGCAGCCGAACAGCTTACACTAATGAAAAACTGTTTTTT,CASSRTAYTNEKLFF
.,TRBJ1-2,TRBV6-5,.,TGTGCCAGCAGTTACTCCCCTGAAGACTATGGCTACACCTTC,CASSYSPEDYGYTF
.,TRBJ2-2,TRBV5-1,once,TGCGCCAGCTCGACCTCCAGGGGTAGAGACACCGGGGAGCTGTTTTTT,CASSTSRGRDTGELFF
.,TRBJ1-3,TRBV11-2,.,TGTGCCAGCAGCTTAACACGAACTGGAAACACCATATATTTT,CASSLTRTGNTIYF
.,TRBJ2-6,TRBV7-2,.,TGTGCCAGCAGCTTCTTGGTCGGCGGGGCCAACGTCCTGACTTTC,CASSFLVGGANVLTF
TRBD1,TRBJ2-1,TRBV4-2,.,TGTGCCAGCAGCCAAGGTACGGGAGCAGGGGGCCGGAATGAGCAGTTCTTC,CASSQGTGAGGRNEQFF
.,TRBJ1-4,TRBV6-5,.,TGTGCCACCTCATTATTTAGGATTAATGAAAAACTGTTTTTT,CATSLFRINEKLFF
TRBD1,TRBJ2-3,TRBV7-8,.,TGTGCCAGCAGCTTAGTCGGGACAGGGGCGACAGATACGCAGTATTTT,CASSLVGTGATDTQYF
TRBD2,TRBJ2-1,TRBV7-9,.,TGTGCCAGCAGGCCGACGAGCGGGGGGGTTCTCAATGAGCAGTTCTTC,CASRPTSGGVLNEQFF
TRBD1,TRBJ1-5,TRBV28,.,TGTGCCAGCAGTTTAGGGACAGGGGGTCAGCCCCAGCATTTT,CASSLGTGGQPQHF
.,TRBJ2-5,TRBV28,.,TGTGCCAGCAGTTTACAGGCCGGACGGGAGACCCAGTACTTC,CASSLQAGRETQYF
TRBD1,TRBJ2-3,TRBV11-2,.,TGTGCCAGCAGCTTAGATCTGGGGACAGGGGCGTATTTT,CASSLDLGTGAYF
TRBD2,TRBJ2-2,TRBV5-8,.,TGTGCCAGCAGCTTCCTAGCGGGGGGTGTCACCGGGGAGCTGTTTTTT,CASSFLAGGVTGELFF
TRBD1,TRBJ1-6,TRBV6-5,.,TGTGCCAGCAGGATGGGACAGAGAAATTCACCCCTCCACTTT,CASRMGQRNSPLHF
.,TRBJ2-2,TRBV5-1,.,TGCGCCAGCAGCCATGGGTTCGACCGGGAGCTGTTTTTT,CASSHGFDRELFF